A selection of T cell receptor beta chains follows, all from one sample in a study of regulatory T cells in long-lasting Graves disease. TCRdb fed the multiplex PCR reads into MiXCR, producing one record per CDR3 protein. This sample yields about 340,000 distinct CDR3 sequences, of which roughly 21% are seen a single time; 29% belongs to the top ten. The source was peripheral blood mononuclear cells (PBMCs), collected when the disease was refractory, from a patient treated with antithyroid drugs. The origin of the receptors is a female donor with Graves disease. The CDR3 runs from the conserved cysteine through the conserved F or W.

TRBV11-3,TRBJ1-2,CASSPQGYGYTF
TRBV7-6,TRBJ1-3,CASSLADRVSGNTIYF
TRBV19,TRBJ2-6,CASRGLAGGLSGANVLTF
TRBV28,TRBJ2-3,CAISAGQTITDTQYF
TRBV13,TRBJ1-1,CASSPTTGKAWAAFF
TRBV7-9,TRBJ2-5,CASSLERLVGPETQYF
TRBV28,TRBJ2-1,CAIAGRERNEQFF
TRBV10-3,TRBJ2-7,CAIRVLAGGSEQYF
TRBV11-2,TRBJ2-7,CASSLLAGPYEQYF
TRBV2,TRBJ2-1,CASRGGPGTSGSGSYNEQFF
TRBV11-2,TRBJ1-1,CASSLGFSYTEAFF
TRBV7-2,TRBJ1-6,CASSLLLLAGSLNSPLHF
TRBV5-1,TRBJ1-6,CASSLAGAGNSPLHF
TRBV7-2,TRBJ2-1,CASSPRLAGGGNEQFF
TRBV3-1,TRBJ1-4,CASSQGGGRSNEKLFF
TRBV3-1,TRBJ2-4,CASSQELAGGKNIQYF
TRBV6-1,TRBJ1-3,CASSNTGRWSGNTIYF
TRBV6-2/TRBV6-3,TRBJ1-6,CASNRRGNPPLHF
TRBV7-2,TRBJ1-4,CASSLNGPGEKLFF
TRBV7-2,TRBJ1-2,CASSFITEGPNTTF
TRBV6-1,TRBJ1-4,CASRLGRNEKLFF
TRBV9,TRBJ1-2,CASSVPGSNYGYTF
TRBV5-1,TRBJ1-2,CASSLAGIRGYGYTF
TRBV5-6,TRBJ1-5,CASSLWVRGYNSNQPQHF